What follows are 26 T cell receptor beta chains derived from one specimen sequenced in a study of T cell responses to AZD1222 COVID-19 vaccine (dated by TCRdb to the early 2020s). The time point label corresponds to: baseline before first vaccination. The library was produced with the immunoSEQ multiplex PCR assay. TCRdb's version of the immuneACCESS table is confined to in-frame rearrangements and falls short of the full clone set. An unresolved V gene accounts for under half of the shortfall where checked; the remainder is of unknown origin. This sample lists nearly 110,000 clones; 91% were detected once. The biggest ten clones account for around 20% of the sample. The input for sequencing was peripheral blood, taken on day 0 of AZD1222 vaccination. The receptor source for this set is an adult in good health.

The chain links TRBV7-9 to TRBJ2-7; possible D gene TRBD1, 6 bases. V was cut by 4 bases and J by 6 bases, with 10 bases left in between. CDR3 length equals 12 residues. CDR1 is SEHNR and CDR2 is FQNEAQ in the germline V gene (reference sequence). The DNA of the CDR3 is TGTGCCAGCAGCTGGGGCAGGGGCGAGCAGTACTTC. Its protein is CASSWGRGEQYF.

The genes are TRBV5-5 and TRBJ1-2; no clear D. This CDR3 is built from 13 residues. CDR1 is SGHKS, CDR2 YYEKEE, per germline (reference sequence). The V end was cut by 4 bases, the J end by 2 bases, with 9 bases between. The CDR3 region has the DNA TGTGCCAGCAGCCTTGGAACGAACTATGGCTACACCTTC. Amino acids: CASSLGTNYGYTF. Based on the CDR3 plus reference TRBV5-5 and TRBJ1-2, the full variable domain is DAGVTQSPTHLIKTRGQQVTLRCSPISGHKSVSWYQQVLGQGPQFIFQYYEKEERGRGNFPDRFSARQFPNYSSELNVNALLLGDSALYLCASSLGTNYGYTFGSGTRLTVV.

The chain recombines TRBV25-1 with TRBJ1-1; weak D call: TRBD1 (5 bases). The CDR3 has 15 amino acids. V shed 1 base and J shed 1 base, with 10 bases lying between them. Germline V lookup: CDR1 MGHDK, CDR2 SYGVNS. This CDR3 reads CASSEWDGANTEAFF. In DNA form, the CDR3 reads TGTGCCAGCAGTGAATGGGATGGGGCGAACACTGAAGCTTTCTTT.

V and J are TRBV12-5 and TRBJ1-5; D is unresolved. V lost 2 bases and J 0 bases, leaving 5 bases between the germline ends. This CDR3 is built from 14 residues. Per the germline V gene, CDR1 is LGHNT and CDR2 is FRNRAP. CDR3 protein: CASGLYRSNQPQHF. The DNA for the CDR3 is TGTGCTAGTGGTTTGTACCGTAGCAATCAGCCCCAGCATTTT.

The J gene is TRBJ1-6, the V gene TRBV10-1, with 9 bases aligning to TRBD1. The trim removed 6 bases at V and 7 bases at J, leaving 4 bases unmatched. CDR1 is WNHNN and CDR2 is SYGVQD in the germline V gene (reference sequence). This CDR3 contains 14 residues. The CDR3 DNA follows: TGCGCCAGCAGAGGGACAGGGAAGAATTCACCCCTCCACTTT. Its translation is CASRGTGKNSPLHF.

The chain joins TRBV19 to TRBJ2-7, with 13 bases aligning to TRBD2. V lost 5 bases and J lost 0; bases outside the gene matches: 13. From germline, CDR1 is LNHDA and CDR2 SQIVND (reference sequence). The length of the CDR3 is 19 residues. In nucleotides, the CDR3 is TGTGCCAGTAGTGCGTTGTCGGGACTAGCGGGAAATAGCTCCTACGAGCAGTACTTC. It encodes CASSALSGLAGNSSYEQYF.

The CDR3 region has the DNA TGTGCCAGCAGTCGGACAGGGCTGGACTATGGCTACACCTTC. It specifies CASSRTGLDYGYTF. V gene TRBV6-5 combines with J gene TRBJ1-2; 8 nucleotides match TRBD1. CDR1 is MNHEY, CDR2 SVGAGI, per germline. The CDR3 is 14 residues long. Losses at the gene ends were 5 bases for V and 3 bases for J; bases not matched to a gene: 5.

V usage is TRBV23-1 and J usage is TRBJ2-1, with 9 bases identical to TRBD2. TRBV23-1 is annotated as an ORF whose role is uncertain. The CDR3 is made up of 12 amino acids. DNA of the CDR3: TGCGTGGCGGGGGGGGGCAGGAATGAGCAGTTCTTC. Translated, it gives CVAGGGRNEQFF.

This chain links TRBV27 with TRBJ1-5; unclear D gene. The CDR3 length is 16 residues. Trimming stripped 3 bases from V and 6 bases from J, with 18 bases between. CDR1 is MNHEY and CDR2 is SMNVEV in the germline V gene (reference sequence). CDR3 DNA sequence: TGTGCCAGCAGTTTCCGCCAGACTTCCTCGATTCAGCCCCAGCATTTT. This codes for CASSFRQTSSIQPQHF.

The chain uses TRBV6-2 or TRBV6-3 and TRBJ2-1; 7 nucleotides agree with TRBD2. V was clipped by 2 bases and J by 9 bases; unmatched bases: 7. The germline gives CDR1 MNHEY, CDR2 SVGEGT. The CDR3 runs to 14 residues. In DNA form, the CDR3 reads TGTGCCAGCAGTTACAACCGGGACTACGGTGAGCAGTTCTTC. Protein: CASSYNRDYGEQFF.

This clone has a single count. The chain employs TRBV19 and TRBJ2-7; D perhaps matches TRBD2 (5 bases). V was cut by 3 bases and J by 0 bases, with 9 bases left in between. CDR3 length: 14 residues. Germline V gives CDR1 LNHDA, CDR2 SQIVND (reference sequence). The CDR3, as DNA: TGTGCCAGTAGTATGGACTGGAGCTCCTACGAGCAGTACTTC. Translated, it gives CASSMDWSSYEQYF. The complete variable domain, with remaining parts taken from reference TRBV19 and TRBJ2-7, reads DGGITQSPKYLFRKEGQNVTLSCEQNLNHDAMYWYRQDPGQGLRLIYYSQIVNDFQKGDIAEGYSVSREKKESFPLTVTSAQKNPTAFYLCASSMDWSSYEQYFGPGTRLTVT.

V is TRBV28 and J is TRBJ1-1; D is ambiguous. The V end lost 6 bases, the J end lost 4 bases, and 15 bases lay between the germline ends. The CDR3 spans 14 residues. The V gene's germline CDR1 is MDHEN and CDR2 SYDVKM. The DNA for the CDR3 is TGTGCCAGCAGAACCCCCGGCCAGGTCACTGAAGCTTTCTTT. Encoded protein: CASRTPGQVTEAFF. Using reference TRBV28 and TRBJ1-1 for the parts outside the CDR3, the full variable domain is DVKVTQSSRYLVKRTGEKVFLECVQDMDHENMFWYRQDPGLGLRLIYFSYDVKMKEKGDIPEGYSVSREKKERFSLILESASTNQTSMYLCASRTPGQVTEAFFGQGTRLTVV.

The chain employs TRBV6-2 or TRBV6-3 and TRBJ1-6; maybe TRBD1 (5 bases). This CDR3 has 14 amino acids. From germline, CDR1 is MNHEY and CDR2 SVGEGT. V was clipped by 2 bases and J by 7 bases, with 9 bases between them. CDR3 bases: TGTGCCAGCAGTTACGGGGGGTCGAATTCACCCCTCCACTTT. Translating gives CASSYGGSNSPLHF.

The chain employs TRBV23-1 and TRBJ2-3, with D tentatively TRBD1 (6 bases). TRBV23-1 counts as an open reading frame of uncertain function. This CDR3 has 16 amino acids. V gave up 4 bases and J gave up 2 bases, with 16 bases separating them. The CDR3, as DNA: TGCGCCAGCAGTCGTTTGCAGGGGCCCATCACAGATACGCAGTATTTT. Translated: CASSRLQGPITDTQYF.

J is TRBJ1-1 and V is TRBV2; a weak D match, TRBD1 (6 bases). This CDR3 region has 13 residues. V was shortened by 5 bases and J by 1 base, with 8 bases between the two germline ends. Germline V CDR1 and CDR2: SNHLY, FYNNEI. The DNA of the CDR3 is TGTGCCAGCAGTAAACAGGGGAACACTGAAGCTTTCTTT. Its protein product is CASSKQGNTEAFF.

J is TRBJ2-7 and V is TRBV12-3 or TRBV12-4, with D hard to call. V lost 6 bases, J lost 7 bases, and 16 bases lay in between. The CDR3 covers 13 residues. The CDR3 bases are TGTGCCAGCAGCGGGTCCCGGGTGGGAGAGCAGTACTTC. The encoded protein is CASSGSRVGEQYF.

CDR3 region: CASTQGPTNYNSPLHF. CDR3 nucleotide sequence: TGTGCCAGCACGCAGGGCCCCACGAACTATAATTCACCCCTCCACTTT. The chain links TRBV9 to TRBJ1-6; D is possibly TRBD1 (5 bases). The CDR3 totals 16 residues. Germline CDR1 is SGDLS and CDR2 is YYNGEE. V lost 6 bases and J 3 bases, leaving 16 bases between the germline ends.

The chain employs TRBV5-6 and TRBJ2-2, with TRBD1 matching over 8 bases. Per the germline V gene, CDR1 is SGHDT and CDR2 is YYEEEE. CDR3 length: 15 amino acids. V lost 6 bases and J lost 5; bases outside the gene matches: 9. The CDR3 region is CASTTWDRLTGELFF. CDR3 in DNA: TGTGCCAGCACCACCTGGGACAGGCTGACCGGGGAGCTGTTTTTT.

The gene calls are TRBV12-5 and TRBJ1-1; D not certain. The CDR3 consists of 14 residues. With 2 bases removed from V and 3 bases from J, the gap between germline ends came to 10 bases. Germline V CDR1 and CDR2: LGHNT, FRNRAP. This CDR3 is CASGLLGVDTEAFF. The CDR3 region has the DNA TGTGCTAGTGGTTTGCTCGGAGTTGACACTGAAGCTTTCTTT.

The rearrangement uses TRBV7-9 and TRBJ2-1; D could derive from TRBD1 or TRBD2 (5 bases each). The germline CDR1 and CDR2 sequences are SEHNR and FQNEAQ (reference sequence). The CDR3 extends over 16 amino acids. Trimming took off 5 bases at V and 0 bases at J, with 14 bases between the two ends. The chain's CDR3 is CASSQPGPYSYNEQFF. CDR3 bases: TGTGCCAGCAGCCAGCCGGGACCCTACTCCTACAATGAGCAGTTCTTC. Combining the CDR3 with reference TRBV7-9 and TRBJ2-1 gives the whole variable domain DTGVSQNPRHKITKRGQNVTFRCDPISEHNRLYWYRQTLGQGPEFLTYFQNEAQLEKSRLLSDRFSAERPKGSFSTLEIQRTEQGDSAMYLCASSQPGPYSYNEQFFGPGTRLTVL.

This clone has a count of ten or more. The chain uses TRBV15 and TRBJ2-3; TRBD1 matches at 9 bases. The CDR3 length is 16 residues. The V gene's germline CDR1 is LNHNV and CDR2 YYDKDF (reference sequence). V trimming: 0 bases; J trimming: 4 bases; junction bases outside the gene matches: 5. CDR3 protein: CATSRDGGQGSDTQYF. The CDR3 bases are TGTGCCACCAGCAGAGATGGAGGACAGGGGTCAGATACGCAGTATTTT.

This clone showed up just once. J is TRBJ2-1 and V is TRBV12-3 or TRBV12-4; D may be TRBD2 (5 bases). V lost 5 bases and J 10 bases, leaving 12 bases between the germline ends. There are 12 residues in the CDR3. CDR3 loop: CASSPSDWEQFF. The CDR3 DNA follows: TGTGCCAGCAGTCCCTCGGACTGGGAGCAGTTCTTC.

This sequence joins TRBV7-2 and TRBJ1-4; D remains ambiguous. CDR3 length: 15 amino acids. V lost 1 base and J lost 8, with 14 bases in between. Germline V gene data show CDR1 as SGHTA and CDR2 as FQGNSA. CDR3 residues: CASSLGGERWEKLFF. CDR3 coding DNA: TGTGCCAGCAGCTTAGGCGGGGAACGGTGGGAAAAACTGTTTTTT.

The J gene is TRBJ2-5, the V gene TRBV6-9; D is uncertain. The CDR3 loop spans 15 amino acids. V lost 0 bases and J lost 0, with 8 bases in between. The germline V gene encodes CDR1 MNHGY and CDR2 SVAAGI. This CDR3 is CASSYSGRYQETQYF. CDR3 sequence (DNA): TGTGCCAGCAGTTATTCGGGCAGGTACCAAGAGACCCAGTACTTC.

V usage is TRBV7-2 and J usage is TRBJ2-7; D unresolved. Germline CDR1 and CDR2: SGHTA and FQGNSA. The CDR3 loop spans 14 amino acids. V was pared by 0 bases and J by 5 bases, with 11 bases between. This CDR3 reads CASSLAALPNEQYF. The CDR3 DNA reads TGTGCCAGCAGCTTAGCCGCTCTCCCCAACGAGCAGTACTTC.

The rearrangement links TRBV7-9 to TRBJ2-7; D not certain. V dropped 0 bases and J dropped 6 bases, with 6 bases sitting between them. The germline gives CDR1 SEHNR, CDR2 FQNEAQ (reference sequence). The CDR3 is 12 residues long. The CDR3 protein is CASSLADFEQYF. The CDR3 DNA follows: TGTGCCAGCAGCTTAGCCGATTTCGAGCAGTACTTC.